The present T cell receptor (beta chain) was sequenced within a study of regulatory T cells in long-lasting Graves disease. Time point described: newly diagnosed GD, antithyroid drugs for less than 3 months. Isolated PBMC RNA provided the starting material for the TCR library. EDTA tubes received about 10 milliliters of collected peripheral blood. The CDR3 loop spans 17 amino acids. V was pared by 3 bases and J by 5 bases, with 10 bases of the junction left unmatched. Germline CDR1 MDHEN, CDR2 SYDVKM. Arm-PCR of CDR3 regions and iRepertoire HTBI primers were used to build TCR beta libraries. Original processing methods: Identified segments across samples numbered 60 or so TRBV and roughly 15 TRBJ. TCRdb re-analysed the multiplex PCR reads in MiXCR, keeping a single row per CDR3 protein. The authors' filters were not applied to this entry. Seen here are roughly 350,000 distinct CDR3 sequences, about a sixth observed once, and the top ten hold over 20%.

Findings and limits, study-wide: It was in persistent disease that TRBV28, TRBJ1-2 and TRBJ2-5 were favored. Newly diagnosed patients shared about a thousand public clonotypes; persistent patients shared more than 2,500.

This clonotype was counted at least ten times. Its antigen is not identified. These same records also appear under a second study, on T cells in Graves' hyperthyroidism and ophthalmopathy.

The sequencing here drew on peripheral blood mononuclear cells (PBMCs), taken at new diagnosis, from a patient treated with antithyroid drugs. The sequence was obtained from a woman aged 18-29 years with Graves disease. The chain has TRBV28 and TRBJ2-7; 13 bases are a match to TRBD2. CDR3 protein: CASSFPLRLAGGNEQYF. In DNA, the CDR3 is TGTGCCAGCAGTTTCCCCCTTCGACTAGCGGGAGGAAACGAGCAGTACTTC.